One and the same sample provided the 20 T cell receptor beta chains below, sequenced in a study of vaccination effects on CD4 cells after COVID-19. Antigen specificity for these receptors is unknown. Clones were read by immunoSEQ multiplex PCR, and TCRdb kept only the in-frame ones, dropping some. The sample lists approximately 26,000 clones; 70% to 75% were seen once. Sequencing was preceded by expansion of antigen-specific CD4+ T cells with viral peptide pools in the ViraFEST assay. With more than nine days of culture completed, CD4+ T cells were isolated. Participants completed two doses of the BNT162b2 or mRNA-1273 vaccine. The sequencing used CD4+ T cells from PBMCs cultured with HCoV-NL63 spike peptides, collected after COVID-19 vaccination. These receptors all come from a human donor who received a COVID-19 vaccine.

The chain employs TRBV7-9 and TRBJ1-3; D gene uncertain. CDR3 length: 16 amino acids. Germline V gene sequence: CDR1 SEHNR, CDR2 FQNEAQ (reference sequence). V lost 1 base and J lost 0, with 10 bases in between. The CDR3 DNA reads TGTGCCAGCAGCTTAGTGGGTACGGGCTCTGGAAACACCATATATTTT. It yields the protein CASSLVGTGSGNTIYF. The full variable domain, with the rest looked up from reference TRBV7-9 and TRBJ1-3, is DTGVSQNPRHKITKRGQNVTFRCDPISEHNRLYWYRQTLGQGPEFLTYFQNEAQLEKSRLLSDRFSAERPKGSFSTLEIQRTEQGDSAMYLCASSLVGTGSGNTIYFGEGSWLTVV.

The V call is TRBV7-2, the J call TRBJ2-2; D is possibly TRBD2 (6 bases). This CDR3 contains 15 residues. The V and J ends lost 1 base and 6 bases respectively, with 12 bases between them. Germline lookup yields CDR1 SGHTA and CDR2 FQGNSA. The CDR3 protein is CASSLVGGGSGELFF. CDR3 sequence (DNA): TGTGCCAGCAGCTTAGTCGGGGGTGGGTCCGGGGAGCTGTTTTTT.

The V gene is TRBV7-2, the J gene TRBJ1-1; unclear D gene. V was pared by 2 bases and J by 8 bases, with 15 bases between. In germline, CDR1 is SGHTA, CDR2 FQGNSA. The CDR3 has 14 amino acids. CDR3 nucleotide sequence: TGTGCCAGCAGCTTACTTACACAGCGAAGGGAAGCTTTCTTT. This gives the protein CASSLLTQRREAFF.

The J gene is TRBJ2-2, the V gene TRBV5-4; a possible D gene is TRBD1 (5 bases). Per the germline V gene, CDR1 is SGHNT and CDR2 is YYREEE (reference sequence). V gave up 4 bases and J gave up 1 base, with 11 bases separating them. The CDR3 is made up of 15 amino acids. This chain's CDR3 is CASSVMTVNTGELFF. CDR3 sequence (DNA): TGTGCCAGCAGCGTAATGACAGTGAACACCGGGGAGCTGTTTTTT.

The rearrangement joins TRBV3-1 (or the pseudogene TRBV3-2) to TRBJ1-2; D is ambiguous. CDR3 length equals 14 residues. V was trimmed by 1 base and J by 8 bases, leaving 14 bases between them. CDR1 is LGHDT, CDR2 YNNKEL, per germline (reference sequence). The CDR3 bases are TGTGCCAGCAGCCAAGGACGGATGAAAACCGGCTACACCTTC. Encoded protein: CASSQGRMKTGYTF.

The V and J genes are TRBV3-1 (or the pseudogene TRBV3-2) and TRBJ1-2, with D unresolved. The CDR3 consists of 15 residues. The germline V and J ends were trimmed by 0 bases and 7 bases, with 15 bases remaining between them. Germline V CDR1 and CDR2: LGHDT, YNNKEL (reference sequence). In DNA, the CDR3 is TGTGCCAGCAGCCAAGATTTGGAGGGAATAATTGGCTACACCTTC. Translating it yields CASSQDLEGIIGYTF.

V gene TRBV5-6 combines with J gene TRBJ2-2; possibly TRBD1 for D (6 bases). This CDR3 is built from 15 residues. V gave up 0 bases and J gave up 3 bases, with 9 bases separating them. Germline-derived CDR1 and CDR2 are SGHDT and YYEEEE. CDR3 nucleotide sequence: TGTGCCAGCAGCTTGGGACAGGTGTACACCGGGGAGCTGTTTTTT. The encoded protein is CASSLGQVYTGELFF.

V and J are TRBV5-1 and TRBJ2-7, with 9 bases matching TRBD2. Unmatched junction bases numbered 13, after V lost 3 bases and J lost 6 bases. This CDR3 contains 16 residues. Looked up from germline, CDR1 is SGHRS and CDR2 is YFSETQ. The CDR3 loop reads CASSSMGLAKSGEQYF. CDR3 in DNA: TGCGCCAGCAGCTCCATGGGACTAGCCAAGTCAGGCGAGCAGTACTTC. Supplemented by reference TRBV5-1 and TRBJ2-7, the full variable domain reads KAGVTQTPRYLIKTRGQQVTLSCSPISGHRSVSWYQQTPGQGLQFLFEYFSETQRNKGNFPGRFSGRQFSNSRSEMNVSTLELGDSALYLCASSSMGLAKSGEQYFGPGTRLTVT.

This clone was picked up a small number of times. The V gene is TRBV3-1 (or the pseudogene TRBV3-2), the J gene TRBJ1-6; unclear D gene. The germline gives CDR1 LGHDT, CDR2 YNNKEL (reference sequence). This CDR3 has 13 residues. The ends were cut back, 0 bases at V and 6 bases at J, with 3 bases in the middle. As DNA, the CDR3 is TGTGCCAGCAGCCAAGACCTTAATTCACCCCTCCACTTT. Its protein is CASSQDLNSPLHF.

This clone was detected only once. The gene calls are TRBV4-1 and TRBJ2-6; D gene uncertain. V was trimmed by 1 base and J by 1 base, leaving 11 bases between them. The CDR3 spans 17 residues. Germline CDR1 MGHRA, CDR2 YSYEKL. The CDR3 region has the DNA TGCGCCAGCAGCCAAGTTCAGTCAGCGTCTGGGGCCAACGTCCTGACTTTC. The encoded protein is CASSQVQSASGANVLTF.

This rearrangement joins TRBV11-2 to TRBJ1-1, with a weak D call TRBD1 (5 bases). This CDR3 has 14 residues. Looked up from germline, CDR1 is SGHAT and CDR2 is FQNNGV. V lost 6 bases and J lost 1, with 12 bases in between. CDR3 residues: CASSPDRTNTEAFF. The DNA for the CDR3 is TGTGCCAGCAGTCCCGACAGAACGAACACTGAAGCTTTCTTT. Full variable domain (remainder filled in from reference TRBV11-2 and TRBJ1-1): EAGVAQSPRYKIIEKRQSVAFWCNPISGHATLYWYQQILGQGPKLLIQFQNNGVVDDSQLPKDRFSAERLKGVDSTLKIQPAKLEDSAVYLCASSPDRTNTEAFFGQGTRLTVV.

V gene TRBV6-2 or TRBV6-3 combines with J gene TRBJ2-3; the match to TRBD2 covers 9 bases. The V gene's germline CDR1 is MNHEY and CDR2 SVGEGT. With 6 bases clipped from V and 1 base from J, the junction kept 5 bases outside the gene matches. The CDR3 contains 15 residues. The CDR3 sequence: CASSPQRGGTDTQYF. CDR3 nucleotides: TGTGCCAGCAGCCCCCAGCGGGGGGGCACAGATACGCAGTATTTT.

The chain uses TRBV19 and TRBJ2-7; D unresolved. The CDR3 spans 13 residues. The germline V gene has CDR1 LNHDA and CDR2 SQIVND (reference sequence). V lost 7 bases, J lost 4 bases, and 14 bases lay in between. CDR3: CASTNPGGYEQYF. CDR3 sequence (DNA): TGTGCCAGTACCAATCCGGGCGGTTACGAGCAGTACTTC. The whole variable domain, filled in from reference TRBV19 and TRBJ2-7, reads DGGITQSPKYLFRKEGQNVTLSCEQNLNHDAMYWYRQDPGQGLRLIYYSQIVNDFQKGDIAEGYSVSREKKESFPLTVTSAQKNPTAFYLCASTNPGGYEQYFGPGTRLTVT.

In this sample, this clone turned up a few times. The V and J genes are TRBV12-3 or TRBV12-4 and TRBJ2-5; D uncertain. CDR3 length: 13 residues. V lost 4 bases, J lost 5 bases, and 11 bases lay in between. CDR3 loop: CASSYYLFETQYF. CDR3 bases: TGTGCCAGCAGTTACTATTTATTCGAGACCCAGTACTTC.

V gene TRBV6-4 combines with J gene TRBJ2-3, with TRBD2 identical over 11 bases. CDR3 length: 15 residues. V gave up 4 bases and J gave up 4 bases; unmatched junction bases: 4. Germline V gene data show CDR1 as MRHNA and CDR2 as SNTAGT. CDR3 loop: CASSVAGGPADTQYF. The DNA for the CDR3 is TGTGCCAGCAGTGTAGCGGGGGGGCCGGCAGATACGCAGTATTTT.

The rearrangement joins TRBV27 to TRBJ2-6; the D gene is possibly TRBD1 (6 bases). CDR1 is MNHEY and CDR2 is SMNVEV in the germline V gene (reference sequence). The ends were cut back, 1 base at V and 0 bases at J, with 13 bases in the middle. There are 18 residues in the CDR3. CDR3 nucleotide sequence: TGTGCCAGCAGTTTATTCGTCCGACAGGCCTCTGGGGCCAACGTCCTGACTTTC. This sequence encodes CASSLFVRQASGANVLTF.

V and J are TRBV5-1 and TRBJ2-1, with 11 positions matching TRBD2. Germline values: CDR1 SGHRS, CDR2 YFSETQ. The CDR3 runs to 16 residues. J lost 1 base, V lost 2 bases, and 2 bases had no gene match. CDR3 sequence reads: CASSLRTSGSYNEQFF. CDR3 nucleotide sequence: TGCGCCAGCAGCTTAAGGACTAGCGGGTCCTACAATGAGCAGTTCTTC.

The chain uses TRBV18 and TRBJ1-1, with D maybe TRBD1 (5 bases). The germline V and J ends were trimmed by 5 bases and 5 bases, with 12 bases remaining between them. CDR3 length: 13 amino acids. The V gene's germline CDR1 is KGHSH and CDR2 LQKENI. This CDR3 is CASSSDGGTEAFF. The CDR3 coding sequence is TGTGCCAGCTCATCGGACGGGGGAACTGAAGCTTTCTTT.

CDR3 sequence reads: CASSLVGTVEDTQYF. The CDR3, as DNA: TGCGCCAGCAGCTTGGTTGGGACAGTTGAAGATACGCAGTATTTT. The chain couples TRBV5-1 to TRBJ2-3; 7 nucleotides agree with TRBD1. Trimming at V came to 0 bases and at J to 5 bases, leaving 6 bases not matched to a gene. Per germline, CDR1 SGHRS and CDR2 YFSETQ. The CDR3 runs to 15 residues.

The V and J genes are TRBV5-4 and TRBJ2-3, with a weak D call TRBD1 (6 bases). Germline V CDR1 and CDR2: SGHNT, YYREEE (reference sequence). CDR3 size: 14 residues. The V end was cut by 4 bases, the J end by 2 bases, with 11 bases between. CDR3 bases: TGTGCCAGCAGCACCGGACAGCCCACAGATACGCAGTATTTT. This translates into CASSTGQPTDTQYF.